This passage covers 20 T cell receptor beta chains from one sample sequenced in a study of cytomegalovirus exposure and HLA in healthy donors. TCRdb's copy holds only in-frame clones and misses some; the assay was immunoSEQ multiplex PCR. This sample has 68,000 or so clones, with around 97% found just once. Sequences were obtained from PBMCs. The receptors derive from a man younger than 35 in good health and CMV-seronegative.

V is TRBV7-6 and J is TRBJ2-7, with 8 bases matching TRBD2. This CDR3 comprises 15 residues. Germline V gene sequence: CDR1 SGHVS, CDR2 FNYEAQ. The ends lost 5 bases at V and 5 bases at J; junction bases unmatched: 11. The CDR3 sequence: CASSISGAPVDEQYF. The CDR3 DNA reads as TGTGCCAGCAGCATTAGCGGGGCACCCGTAGACGAGCAGTACTTC.

CDR3 sequence (DNA): TGTGCCAGCAGCTTTGGCAGCTACGAGCAGTACTTC. Amino acids: CASSFGSYEQYF. This sequence joins TRBV7-9 and TRBJ2-7; no reliable D call. Germline V CDR1 and CDR2: SEHNR, FQNEAQ (reference sequence). This CDR3 is 12 amino acids long. Trimming stripped 3 bases from V and 3 bases from J, with 6 bases between.

The rearrangement uses TRBV11-1 and TRBJ2-1; no clear D. With 1 base removed from V and 1 base from J, the gap between germline ends came to 8 bases. This CDR3 is 15 amino acids long. CDR1 is SGHAT and CDR2 is FQDESV in the germline V gene (reference sequence). CDR3 nucleotide sequence: TGTGCCAGCAGCTTAGAAGGCGGTTCCTACAATGAGCAGTTCTTC. This translates into CASSLEGGSYNEQFF.

The chain recombines TRBV19 with TRBJ2-7; TRBD1 is a possible D gene (8 bases). The CDR3 is made up of 15 amino acids. V lost 5 bases, J lost 5 bases, and 19 bases lay in between. CDR1 LNHDA and CDR2 SQIVND come from the germline V gene (reference sequence). CDR3 amino acids: CASSATGGAKNEQYF. CDR3 DNA sequence: TGTGCCAGTAGTGCTACAGGGGGGGCTAAAAACGAGCAGTACTTC.

The chain carries TRBV7-9 and TRBJ2-3; D is unresolved. CDR1 and CDR2 from the germline V gene are SEHNR and FQNEAQ (reference sequence). Trimming stripped 5 bases from V and 8 bases from J, with 14 bases between. The CDR3 totals 13 residues. The CDR3 sequence: CASSPTLRVTQYF. CDR3 coding DNA: TGTGCCAGCAGCCCTACTTTACGAGTTACGCAGTATTTT.

This clone was detected once. V is TRBV27 and J is TRBJ1-4; TRBD1 might be the D (6 bases). Trimming took off 2 bases at V and 8 bases at J, with 9 bases between the two ends. Germline V gene sequence: CDR1 MNHEY, CDR2 SMNVEV (reference sequence). The CDR3 has 13 amino acids. CDR3 DNA sequence: TGTGCCAGCAGTTTAATACAGGGCGAAAAACTGTTTTTT. Translating gives CASSLIQGEKLFF.

V is TRBV6-5 and J is TRBJ1-2; TRBD1 matches at 8 bases. The V segment lost 8 bases and the J segment 6 bases; nucleotides outside the gene matches: 14. CDR1 is MNHEY and CDR2 is SVGAGI in the germline V gene. This CDR3 is 15 amino acids long. For the CDR3, the DNA is TGTGCCAGCCGCTCTCGGGGCAGGGGGCAGGATGGCTACACCTTC. It yields the protein CASRSRGRGQDGYTF.

The V gene is TRBV6-6, the J gene TRBJ2-7; 10 bases line up with TRBD2. Per the germline V gene, CDR1 is MNHNY and CDR2 is SVGAGI (reference sequence). The CDR3 contains 15 residues. V was clipped by 5 bases and J by 2 bases; unmatched bases: 6. The CDR3 DNA sequence: TGTGCCAGCAGTACATCTAGCGGGAGAACCTACGAGCAGTACTTC. Its translation is CASSTSSGRTYEQYF.

This chain connects TRBV29-1 to TRBJ2-7; TRBD1 matches at 8 bases. The junction had 3 bases not matched to a gene; V was cut back by 3 bases and J by 2 bases. Germline V CDR1 and CDR2: SQVTM, ANQGSEA. The CDR3 contains 13 residues. This CDR3 is CSVDQGATYEQYF. The CDR3 coding sequence is TGCAGCGTTGACCAGGGGGCGACCTACGAGCAGTACTTC.

The V call is TRBV6-5, the J call TRBJ1-2; tentatively, D is TRBD1 (5 bases). Germline V gives CDR1 MNHEY, CDR2 SVGAGI. The ends were cut back, 6 bases at V and 3 bases at J, with 14 bases in the middle. This CDR3 comprises 14 residues. The CDR3 bases are TGTGCCAGCAGGAACGGGGGGGTAGACTATGGCTACACCTTC. It yields the protein CASRNGGVDYGYTF.

J is TRBJ2-5 and V is TRBV19, with D tentatively TRBD2 (6 bases). The germline V and J ends were trimmed by 8 bases and 0 bases, with 22 bases remaining between them. Germline loops: CDR1 LNHDA, CDR2 SQIVND (reference sequence). CDR3 size: 17 residues. CDR3 sequence (DNA): TGTGCCAGTTCGAGTTCCTCTGCCGGACTACACCAAGAGACCCAGTACTTC. Protein sequence: CASSSSSAGLHQETQYF.

V usage is TRBV7-9 and J usage is TRBJ2-7, with D possibly TRBD1 on 6 matching bases. In germline, CDR1 is SEHNR, CDR2 FQNEAQ (reference sequence). V lost 4 bases and J 1 base, leaving 17 bases between the germline ends. The CDR3 totals 16 residues. DNA for the CDR3: TGTGCCAGCAGCTCATCAACAGGGCTACTTTCCTACGAGCAGTACTTC. Its translation is CASSSSTGLLSYEQYF.

Here the CDR3 reads CATAGTTNSYEQYF. CDR3 nucleotide sequence: TGTGCCACCGCCGGGACAACCAACTCCTACGAGCAGTACTTC. The J gene is TRBJ2-7, the V gene TRBV19; a possible D gene is TRBD1 (6 bases). The germline CDR1 and CDR2 sequences are LNHDA and SQIVND (reference sequence). The CDR3 covers 14 residues. V was trimmed by 10 bases and J by 0 bases, leaving 16 bases between them.

This rearrangement joins TRBV2 to TRBJ1-5; a possible D gene is TRBD1 (5 bases). The germline gives CDR1 SNHLY, CDR2 FYNNEI. The CDR3 length is 13 residues. Trimming took off 7 bases at V and 9 bases at J, with 16 bases between the two ends. The CDR3 loop is CASMESSGGPQHF. The CDR3 DNA is TGTGCCAGCATGGAATCATCCGGGGGGCCCCAGCATTTT. Complete variable domain (other parts from reference TRBV2 and TRBJ1-5): EPEVTQTPSHQVTQMGQEVILRCVPISNHLYFYWYRQILGQKVEFLVSFYNNEISEKSEIFDDQFSVERPDGSNFTLKIRSTKLEDSAMYFCASMESSGGPQHFGDGTRLSIL.

The chain recombines TRBV5-5 with TRBJ2-5, with D perhaps TRBD1 (6 bases). Looked up from germline, CDR1 is SGHKS and CDR2 is YYEKEE (reference sequence). With 4 bases removed from V and 1 base from J, the gap between germline ends came to 23 bases. This CDR3 spans 18 amino acids. The CDR3 sequence is CASSQVAVATGSQETQYF. The CDR3 DNA sequence: TGTGCCAGCAGCCAGGTAGCCGTCGCGACAGGCTCCCAAGAGACCCAGTACTTC.

V usage is TRBV4-1 and J usage is TRBJ2-3; D is perhaps TRBD2 (6 bases). V gave up 9 bases and J gave up 0 bases, with 10 bases separating them. The CDR3 sequence is 13 residues long. The V gene's germline CDR1 is MGHRA and CDR2 YSYEKL. CDR3 loop: CASTSTSTDTQYF. The DNA for the CDR3 is TGCGCCAGTACTAGCACTAGCACAGATACGCAGTATTTT.

CDR3 in amino acids: CASSEAGGGANVLTF. CDR3 DNA: TGTGCCAGCAGTGAAGCAGGGGGTGGGGCCAACGTCCTGACTTTC. V is TRBV6-1 and J is TRBJ2-6; weak D call: TRBD1 (6 bases). V lost 0 bases and J lost 3, with 6 bases in between. The CDR3 loop spans 15 amino acids. Per germline, CDR1 MNHNS and CDR2 SASEGT.

The V and J genes are TRBV10-3 and TRBJ1-5; the match to TRBD1 covers 12 bases. With V trimmed by 10 bases and J by 0 bases, 7 bases remained unmatched. CDR3 length equals 16 residues. CDR1 is ENHRY, CDR2 SYGVKD, per germline. In DNA, the CDR3 is TGTGCCACGGAACCGGGACAGGGGGCTAGCAATCAGCCCCAGCATTTT. Its protein product is CATEPGQGASNQPQHF.

J is TRBJ1-5 and V is TRBV7-8; D gene ambiguous. The CDR3 runs 14 residues. CDR1 SGHVS and CDR2 FQNEAQ come from the germline V gene. V was cut by 0 bases and J by 3 bases, with 6 bases left in between. The DNA of the CDR3 is TGTGCCAGCAGCTTAGCAGAGAACAATCAGCCCCAGCATTTT. Protein: CASSLAENNQPQHF.

The rearrangement uses TRBV6-5 and TRBJ2-7; a weak D match, TRBD1 (6 bases). CDR1 MNHEY and CDR2 SVGAGI come from the germline V gene. The ends were cut back, 6 bases at V and 0 bases at J, with 15 bases in the middle. The CDR3 sequence is 15 residues long. The CDR3 DNA reads as TGTGCCAGCAGCTCGATCGCGGACAGCTCCTACGAGCAGTACTTC. Encoded protein: CASSSIADSSYEQYF.